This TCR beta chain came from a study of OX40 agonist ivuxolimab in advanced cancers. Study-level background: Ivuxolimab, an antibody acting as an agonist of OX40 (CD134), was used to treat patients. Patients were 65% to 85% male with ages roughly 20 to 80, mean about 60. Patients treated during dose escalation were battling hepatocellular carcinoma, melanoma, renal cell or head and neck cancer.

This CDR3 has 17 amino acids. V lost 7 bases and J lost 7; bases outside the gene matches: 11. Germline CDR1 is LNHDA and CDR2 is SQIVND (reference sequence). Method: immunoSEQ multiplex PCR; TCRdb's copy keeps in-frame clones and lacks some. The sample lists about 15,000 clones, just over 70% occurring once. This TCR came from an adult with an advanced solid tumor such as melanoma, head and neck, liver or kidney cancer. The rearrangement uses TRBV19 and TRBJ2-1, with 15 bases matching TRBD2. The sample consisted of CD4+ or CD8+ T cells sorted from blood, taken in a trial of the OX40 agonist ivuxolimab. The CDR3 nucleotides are TGTGCCAGTAAGGTTCTTGGACTAGCGGGAGGGCCGAATGAGCAGTTCTTC. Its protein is CASKVLGLAGGPNEQFF. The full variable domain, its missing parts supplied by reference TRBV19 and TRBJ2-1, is DGGITQSPKYLFRKEGQNVTLSCEQNLNHDAMYWYRQDPGQGLRLIYYSQIVNDFQKGDIAEGYSVSREKKESFPLTVTSAQKNPTAFYLCASKVLGLAGGPNEQFFGPGTRLTVL.